The rows below give T cell receptor beta chains drawn from one sample of a study of CD8 T cells in ankylosing spondylitis. MiXCR, run by TCRdb on the 5' RACE reads, gives a single entry per CDR3 protein. This sample has 250,000 to 350,000 distinct CDR3 sequences, with under 8.5% found just once. Input material: blood, either unsorted or a sorted T cell fraction (not recorded which). Receptors were obtained from a male donor with ankylosing spondylitis. The CDR3 runs from the conserved cysteine through the conserved F or W. The D gene is left open where the match is weak. Size values are once, few and many counts, or a class for expanded clones, and some rows have none.

v_gene: TRBV7-9; d_gene: .; abundance: .; j_gene: TRBJ2-7; CDR3nt: TGTGCCAGCAGCCTGGGGGGCGGGAAGCCGCAGCAGCAGTACTTC; CDR3aa: CASSLGGGKPQQQYF
v_gene: TRBV7-9; d_gene: .; abundance: .; j_gene: TRBJ2-1; CDR3nt: TGTGCCAGCAGCCCCCCCTTTCGGGAGAAAGCCAATGAGCAGTTCTTC; CDR3aa: CASSPPFREKANEQFF
v_gene: TRBV6-1; d_gene: .; abundance: .; j_gene: TRBJ1-5; CDR3nt: TGTGCCAGCAGGCCCCGGGGAGGGGACTTCAATCAGCCCCAGCATTTT; CDR3aa: CASRPRGGDFNQPQHF
v_gene: TRBV3-1; d_gene: .; abundance: few; j_gene: TRBJ1-2; CDR3nt: TGTGCCAGCAGCCAAGATTTAACCCCAGGAGGCTACACCTTC; CDR3aa: CASSQDLTPGGYTF
v_gene: TRBV6-5; d_gene: .; abundance: .; j_gene: TRBJ2-2; CDR3nt: TGTGCCAGCAGTTCGGGACTCGAGAGGATTAACACCGGGGAGCTGTTTTTT; CDR3aa: CASSSGLERINTGELFF
v_gene: TRBV6-5; d_gene: .; abundance: many; j_gene: TRBJ2-7; CDR3nt: TGTGCCAGCAGTTACTCGAATAGGGGGTACGAGCAGTACTTC; CDR3aa: CASSYSNRGYEQYF
v_gene: TRBV5-1; d_gene: .; abundance: .; j_gene: TRBJ2-7; CDR3nt: TGCGCCAGCAGCTCCCGGGCAAACGAGCAGTACTTC; CDR3aa: CASSSRANEQYF
v_gene: TRBV12-3/TRBV12-4; d_gene: .; abundance: .; j_gene: TRBJ1-2; CDR3nt: TGTGCCAGCAGGAGGGGAGGTCCGGACTATGGCTACACCTTC; CDR3aa: CASRRGGPDYGYTF
v_gene: TRBV6-1; d_gene: .; abundance: .; j_gene: TRBJ1-5; CDR3nt: TGTGCCAGCAAGGGACCCAATCAGCCCCAGCATTTT; CDR3aa: CASKGPNQPQHF
v_gene: TRBV5-1; d_gene: .; abundance: .; j_gene: TRBJ2-1; CDR3nt: TGCGCCAGCAGCTTGGAATTCGGAGAGGAGCAGTTCTTC; CDR3aa: CASSLEFGEEQFF
v_gene: TRBV25-1; d_gene: TRBD2; abundance: many; j_gene: TRBJ2-2; CDR3nt: TGTGCCAGCAGTGGGGGAACGAGGCTAGCGGGGAACACCGGGGAGCTGTTTTTT; CDR3aa: CASSGGTRLAGNTGELFF
v_gene: TRBV7-2; d_gene: .; abundance: few; j_gene: TRBJ2-7; CDR3nt: TGTGCCAGCAGTTACTACGGGACCTCTACGGGCGAGCAGTACTTC; CDR3aa: CASSYYGTSTGEQYF
v_gene: TRBV7-2; d_gene: .; abundance: few; j_gene: TRBJ2-3; CDR3nt: TGTGCCAGCAGCCACGACAGTAGCCGCACAGATACGCAGTATTTT; CDR3aa: CASSHDSSRTDTQYF
v_gene: TRBV29-1; d_gene: .; abundance: many; j_gene: TRBJ1-2; CDR3nt: TGCAGCGTCGGACCCAGCTATGGCTACACCTTC; CDR3aa: CSVGPSYGYTF
v_gene: TRBV29-1; d_gene: TRBD1; abundance: few; j_gene: TRBJ2-1; CDR3nt: TGCAGCGTTGAAAGACGACAGGGGGGAGACAATGAGCAGTTCTTC; CDR3aa: CSVERRQGGDNEQFF
v_gene: TRBV5-1; d_gene: .; abundance: few; j_gene: TRBJ1-4; CDR3nt: TGCGCCAGCAGCCGGGGGGGACGGACAATTGGGCAACTGTTTTTT; CDR3aa: CASSRGGRTIGQLFF
v_gene: TRBV20-1; d_gene: .; abundance: few; j_gene: TRBJ2-5; CDR3nt: TGCAGTGCATGGGACATAGGTGCGGAGACCCAGTACTTC; CDR3aa: CSAWDIGAETQYF
v_gene: TRBV7-6; d_gene: .; abundance: many; j_gene: TRBJ1-2; CDR3nt: TGTGCCAGCAGCGGTACGTCCAGCGGCGGCTACACCTTC; CDR3aa: CASSGTSSGGYTF
v_gene: TRBV19; d_gene: .; abundance: .; j_gene: TRBJ2-2; CDR3nt: TGTGCCAGTATCGCGTCGGCAGCCTTATACACCGGGGAGCTGTTTTTT; CDR3aa: CASIASAALYTGELFF
v_gene: TRBV29-1; d_gene: TRBD2; abundance: .; j_gene: TRBJ2-5; CDR3nt: TGCAGCGTCAAGGGGCGGGGGAATCTGGAGACCCAGTACTTC; CDR3aa: CSVKGRGNLETQYF
v_gene: TRBV20-1; d_gene: TRBD1; abundance: .; j_gene: TRBJ2-2; CDR3nt: TGCAGTGCGGATACAGGGGGTATCACCGGGGAGCTGTTTTTT; CDR3aa: CSADTGGITGELFF